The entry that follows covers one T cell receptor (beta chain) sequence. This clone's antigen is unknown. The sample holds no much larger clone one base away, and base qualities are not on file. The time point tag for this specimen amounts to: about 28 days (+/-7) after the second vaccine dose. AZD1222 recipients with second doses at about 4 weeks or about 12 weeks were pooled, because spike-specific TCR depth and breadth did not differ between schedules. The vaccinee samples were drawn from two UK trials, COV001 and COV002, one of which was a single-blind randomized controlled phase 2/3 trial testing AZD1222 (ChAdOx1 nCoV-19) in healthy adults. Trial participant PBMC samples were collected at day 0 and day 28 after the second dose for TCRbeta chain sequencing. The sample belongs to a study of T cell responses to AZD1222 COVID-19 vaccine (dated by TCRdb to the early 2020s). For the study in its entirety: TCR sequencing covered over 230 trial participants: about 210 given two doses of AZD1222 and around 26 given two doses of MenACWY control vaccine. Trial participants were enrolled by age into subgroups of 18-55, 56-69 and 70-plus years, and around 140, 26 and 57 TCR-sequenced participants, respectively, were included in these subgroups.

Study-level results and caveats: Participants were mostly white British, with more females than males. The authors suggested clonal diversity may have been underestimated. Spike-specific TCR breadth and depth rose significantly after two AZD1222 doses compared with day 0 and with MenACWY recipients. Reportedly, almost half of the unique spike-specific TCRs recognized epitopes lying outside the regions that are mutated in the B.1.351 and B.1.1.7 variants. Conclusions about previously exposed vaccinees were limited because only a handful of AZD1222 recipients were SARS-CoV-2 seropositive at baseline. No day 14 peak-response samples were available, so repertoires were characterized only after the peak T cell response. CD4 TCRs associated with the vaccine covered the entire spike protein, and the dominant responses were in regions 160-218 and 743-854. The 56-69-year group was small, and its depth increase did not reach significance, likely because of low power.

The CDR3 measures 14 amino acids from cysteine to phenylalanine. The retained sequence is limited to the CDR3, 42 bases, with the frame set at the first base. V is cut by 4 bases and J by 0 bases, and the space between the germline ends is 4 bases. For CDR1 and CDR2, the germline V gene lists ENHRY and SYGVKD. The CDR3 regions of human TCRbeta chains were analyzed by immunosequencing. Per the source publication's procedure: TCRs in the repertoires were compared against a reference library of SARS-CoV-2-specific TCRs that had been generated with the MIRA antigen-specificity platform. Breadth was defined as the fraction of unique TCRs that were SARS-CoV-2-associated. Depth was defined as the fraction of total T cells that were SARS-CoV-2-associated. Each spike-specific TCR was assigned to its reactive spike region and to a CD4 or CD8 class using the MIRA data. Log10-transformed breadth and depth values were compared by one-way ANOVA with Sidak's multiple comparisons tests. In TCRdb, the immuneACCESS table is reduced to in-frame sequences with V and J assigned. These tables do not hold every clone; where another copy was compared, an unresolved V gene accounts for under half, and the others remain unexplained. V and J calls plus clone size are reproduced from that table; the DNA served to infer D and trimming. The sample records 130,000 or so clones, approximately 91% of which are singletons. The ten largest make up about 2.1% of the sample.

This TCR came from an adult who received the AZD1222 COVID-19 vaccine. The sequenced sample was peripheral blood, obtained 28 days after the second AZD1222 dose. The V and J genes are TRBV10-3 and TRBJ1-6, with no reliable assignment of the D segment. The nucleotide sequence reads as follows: TGTGCCATCAGTGCAAGCTCCTATAATTCACCCCTCCACTTT. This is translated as CAISASSYNSPLHF.